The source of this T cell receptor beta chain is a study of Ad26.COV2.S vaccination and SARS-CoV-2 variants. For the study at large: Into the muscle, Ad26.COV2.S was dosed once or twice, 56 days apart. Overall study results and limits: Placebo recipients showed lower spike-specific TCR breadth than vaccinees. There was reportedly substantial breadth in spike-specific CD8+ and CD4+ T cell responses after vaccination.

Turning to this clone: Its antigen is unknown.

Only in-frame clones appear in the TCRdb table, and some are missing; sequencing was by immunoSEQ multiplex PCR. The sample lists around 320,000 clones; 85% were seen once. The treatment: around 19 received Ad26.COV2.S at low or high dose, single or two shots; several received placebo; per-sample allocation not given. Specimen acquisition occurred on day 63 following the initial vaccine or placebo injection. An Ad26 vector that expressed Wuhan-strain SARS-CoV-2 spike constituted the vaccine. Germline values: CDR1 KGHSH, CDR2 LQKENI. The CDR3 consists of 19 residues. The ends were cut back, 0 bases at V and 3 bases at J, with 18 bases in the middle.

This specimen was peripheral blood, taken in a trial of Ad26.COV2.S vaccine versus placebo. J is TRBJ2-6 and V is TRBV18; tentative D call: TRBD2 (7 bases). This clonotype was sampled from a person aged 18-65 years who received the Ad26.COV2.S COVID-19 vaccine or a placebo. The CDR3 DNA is TGTGCCAGCTCACCACCGCAAGTGGGGGGGCTTGGTGGGGCCAACGTCCTGACTTTC. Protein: CASSPPQVGGLGGANVLTF.